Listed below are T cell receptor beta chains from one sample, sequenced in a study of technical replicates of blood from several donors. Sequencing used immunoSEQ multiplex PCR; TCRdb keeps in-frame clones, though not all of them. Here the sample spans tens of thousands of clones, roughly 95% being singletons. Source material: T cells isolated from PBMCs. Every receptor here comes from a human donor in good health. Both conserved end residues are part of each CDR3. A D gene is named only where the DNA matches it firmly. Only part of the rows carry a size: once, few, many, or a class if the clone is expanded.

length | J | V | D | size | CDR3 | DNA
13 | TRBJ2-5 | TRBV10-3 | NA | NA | CAISRDYQETQYF | TGTGCCATCAGCCGGGACTACCAAGAGACCCAGTACTTC
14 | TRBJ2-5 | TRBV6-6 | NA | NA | CASSNTGFRETQYF | TGTGCCAGCAGTAACACAGGGTTTCGGGAGACCCAGTACTTC
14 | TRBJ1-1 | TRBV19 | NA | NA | CASSIASGETEAFF | TGTGCCAGTAGTATTGCAAGCGGGGAGACTGAAGCTTTCTTT
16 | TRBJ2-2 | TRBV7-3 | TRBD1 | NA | CASSLDWTGNTGELFF | TGTGCCAGCAGCTTAGACTGGACAGGGAACACCGGGGAGCTGTTTTTT
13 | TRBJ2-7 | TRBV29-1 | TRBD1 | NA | CSVWTGGRYEQYF | TGCAGCGTCTGGACAGGGGGAAGGTACGAGCAGTACTTC
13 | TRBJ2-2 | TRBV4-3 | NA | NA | CASSHVYTGELFF | TGCGCCAGCAGCCATGTATACACCGGGGAGCTGTTTTTT
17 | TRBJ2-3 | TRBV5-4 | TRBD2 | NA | CASSSNLYAGGADTQYF | TGTGCCAGCAGCTCCAATCTCTACGCGGGAGGAGCAGATACGCAGTATTTT
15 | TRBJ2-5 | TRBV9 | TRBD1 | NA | CASSPILGQGETQYF | TGTGCCAGCAGCCCCATATTGGGACAGGGGGAGACCCAGTACTTC
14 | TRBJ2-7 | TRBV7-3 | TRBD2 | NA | CASSIAGGPVEQYF | TGTGCCAGCAGTATAGCGGGAGGGCCAGTAGAGCAGTACTTC
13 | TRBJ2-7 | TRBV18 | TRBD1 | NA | CASSPGTGGEQYF | TGTGCCAGCTCACCCGGGACAGGGGGTGAGCAGTACTTC
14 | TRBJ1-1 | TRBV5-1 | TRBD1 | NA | CASNIRTGDTEAFF | TGCGCCAGCAACATCCGGACAGGGGATACTGAAGCTTTCTTT
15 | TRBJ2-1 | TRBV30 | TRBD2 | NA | CAWNFLAGRPNEQFF | TGTGCCTGGAATTTTTTAGCGGGAAGACCCAATGAGCAGTTCTTC
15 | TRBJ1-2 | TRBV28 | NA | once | CASSPVRALNYGYTF | TGTGCCAGCAGTCCCGTGAGGGCCCTTAACTATGGCTACACCTTC
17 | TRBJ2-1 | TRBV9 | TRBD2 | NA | CASSVAMTTSGSIEQFF | TGTGCCAGCAGCGTAGCGATGACGACTAGCGGGAGTATTGAGCAGTTCTTC
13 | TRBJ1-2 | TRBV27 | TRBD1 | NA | CASTDRVKSGYTF | TGTGCCAGCACCGACAGGGTGAAAAGCGGCTACACCTTC
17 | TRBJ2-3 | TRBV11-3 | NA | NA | CASSPHDLKSSTDTQYF | TGTGCCAGCAGCCCCCATGACTTGAAATCTAGCACAGATACGCAGTATTTT
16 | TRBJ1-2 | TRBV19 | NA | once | CASSIDLRGSGYGYTF | TGTGCCAGTAGTATAGATCTCCGTGGGAGCGGCTATGGCTACACCTTC
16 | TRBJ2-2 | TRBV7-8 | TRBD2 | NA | CASRPLAGVGTGELFF | TGTGCCAGCAGACCTCTAGCGGGAGTGGGGACCGGGGAGCTGTTTTTT
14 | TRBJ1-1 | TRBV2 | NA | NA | CASSGGHVGTEAFF | TGTGCCAGCAGTGGGGGACATGTCGGCACTGAAGCTTTCTTT
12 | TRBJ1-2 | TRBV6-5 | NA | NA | CASSPTQGGYTF | TGTGCCAGCAGTCCCACACAGGGAGGCTACACCTTC
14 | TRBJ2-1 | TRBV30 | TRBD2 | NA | CAFERDWSYNEQFF | TGTGCGTTTGAGCGGGACTGGTCCTACAATGAGCAGTTCTTC
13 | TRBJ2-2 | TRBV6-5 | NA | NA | CASSYSYTGELFF | TGTGCCAGCAGTTACTCGTATACCGGGGAGCTGTTTTTT
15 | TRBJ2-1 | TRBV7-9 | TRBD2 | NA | CASSASGSYWGEQFF | TGTGCCAGCAGCGCTAGCGGGAGCTACTGGGGTGAGCAGTTCTTC
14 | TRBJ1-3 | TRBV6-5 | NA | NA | CASSTGISGNTIYF | TGTGCCAGCAGTACCGGGATCTCTGGAAACACCATATATTTT
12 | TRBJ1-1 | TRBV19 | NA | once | CASSIGNTEAFF | TGTGCCAGTAGTATCGGGAACACTGAAGCTTTCTTT
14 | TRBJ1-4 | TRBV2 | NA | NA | CASSDRETNEKLFF | TGTGCCAGCAGTGACCGGGAAACTAATGAAAAACTGTTTTTT
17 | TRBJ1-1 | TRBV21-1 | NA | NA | CASSRSGTGVESTEAFF | TGTGCCAGCAGCAGGAGCGGGACAGGGGTAGAGAGCACTGAAGCTTTCTTT
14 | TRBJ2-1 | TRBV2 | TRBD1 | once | CASSPGTGTNEQFF | TGTGCCAGCAGTCCCGGGACAGGGACCAATGAGCAGTTCTTC
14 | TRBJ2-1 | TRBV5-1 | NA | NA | CASSSLRENNEQFF | TGCGCCAGCAGCTCTCTTCGGGAGAACAATGAGCAGTTCTTC
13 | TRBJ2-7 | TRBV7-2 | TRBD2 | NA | CASSSGGPYEQYF | TGTGCCAGCAGCTCGGGAGGCCCCTACGAGCAGTACTTC
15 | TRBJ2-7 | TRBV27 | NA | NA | CASSFGVPELEEQYF | TGTGCCAGCAGTTTTGGAGTACCAGAGTTAGAAGAGCAGTACTTC
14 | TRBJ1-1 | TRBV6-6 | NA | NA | CASSYSSGGTEAFF | TGTGCCAGCAGTTACTCCTCCGGGGGCACTGAAGCTTTCTTT
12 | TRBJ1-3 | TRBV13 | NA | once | CASSSYGNTIYF | TGTGCCAGCAGCTCCTATGGAAACACCATATATTTT
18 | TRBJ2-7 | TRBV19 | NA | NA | CASSIDNGPGKMSYEQYF | TGTGCCAGTAGTATTGATAATGGGCCAGGGAAGATGTCCTACGAGCAGTACTTC
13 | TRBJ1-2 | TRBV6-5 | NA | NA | CASSRGESYGYTF | TGTGCCAGCAGCCGGGGGGAGAGCTATGGCTACACCTTC
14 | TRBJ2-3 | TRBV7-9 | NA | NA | CASSLSTDTDTQYF | TGTGCCAGCAGCTTATCGACTGACACAGATACGCAGTATTTT
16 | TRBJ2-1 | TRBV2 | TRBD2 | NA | CASSAQSGTTYNEQFF | TGTGCCAGCAGTGCGCAATCCGGGACTACCTACAATGAGCAGTTCTTC
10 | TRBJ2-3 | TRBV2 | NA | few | CASTSDTQYF | TGTGCCAGCACTTCAGATACGCAGTATTTT
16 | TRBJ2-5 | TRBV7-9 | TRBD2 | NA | CASSPLGRESGETQYF | TGTGCCAGCAGCCCCCTGGGGCGGGAGTCTGGGGAGACCCAGTACTTC
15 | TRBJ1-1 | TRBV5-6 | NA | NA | CASSPLTLMNTEAFF | TGTGCCAGCAGCCCGTTGACACTTATGAACACTGAAGCTTTCTTT
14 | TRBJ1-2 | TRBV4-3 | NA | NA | CASSQEVTSYGYTF | TGCGCCAGCAGCCAAGAAGTGACATCCTATGGCTACACCTTC
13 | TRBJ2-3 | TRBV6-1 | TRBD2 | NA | CASLAGDPDTQYF | TGTGCCAGCCTAGCGGGAGACCCAGATACGCAGTATTTT
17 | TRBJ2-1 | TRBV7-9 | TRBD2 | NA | CASSPLVGGSSYNEQFF | TGTGCCAGCAGCCCCCTGGTGGGCGGGAGCTCCTACAATGAGCAGTTCTTC
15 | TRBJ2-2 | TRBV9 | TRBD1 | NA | CASSFSRGPTGELFF | TGTGCCAGCAGCTTCTCCAGGGGGCCCACCGGGGAGCTGTTTTTT
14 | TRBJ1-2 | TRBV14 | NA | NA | CASSQVGGSYGYTF | TGTGCCAGCAGCCAAGTTGGCGGGAGCTATGGCTACACCTTC
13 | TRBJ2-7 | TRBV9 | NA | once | CASSAGDSYEQYF | TGTGCCAGCAGCGCCGGGGACTCCTACGAGCAGTACTTC
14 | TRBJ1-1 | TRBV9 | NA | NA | CASSAFTENTEAFF | TGTGCCAGCAGCGCCTTTACAGAGAACACTGAAGCTTTCTTT
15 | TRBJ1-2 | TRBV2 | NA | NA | CASSGGQGQIYGYTF | TGTGCCAGCAGTGGGGGTCAGGGTCAGATATATGGCTACACCTTC
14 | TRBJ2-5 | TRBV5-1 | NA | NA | CASSLRGGQETQYF | TGCGCCAGCAGCTTACGAGGCGGACAAGAGACCCAGTACTTC
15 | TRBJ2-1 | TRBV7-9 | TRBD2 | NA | CASSTWTSGDNEQFF | TGTGCCAGCAGCACCTGGACTAGCGGAGACAATGAGCAGTTCTTC
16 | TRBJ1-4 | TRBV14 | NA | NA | CASSSIGGATNEKLFF | TGTGCCAGCAGCTCAATCGGAGGTGCAACTAATGAAAAACTGTTTTTT
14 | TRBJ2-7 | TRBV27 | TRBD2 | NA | CASGYGGSVYEQYF | TGTGCCAGCGGCTACGGCGGGAGTGTCTACGAGCAGTACTTC
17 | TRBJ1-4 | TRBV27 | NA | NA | CASSSSLGVATNEKLFF | TGTGCCAGCAGTTCCTCTTTGGGAGTTGCAACTAATGAAAAACTGTTTTTT
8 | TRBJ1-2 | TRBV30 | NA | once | CAWRTGCF | TGTGCCTGGAGGACAGGCTGCTTC
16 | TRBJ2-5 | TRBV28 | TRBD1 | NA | CASTPPVDREQETQYF | TGTGCCAGCACCCCCCCCGTCGACAGGGAACAAGAGACCCAGTACTTC
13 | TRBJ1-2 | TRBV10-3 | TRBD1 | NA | CAISTQGDYGYTF | TGTGCCATCAGTACTCAGGGGGACTATGGCTACACCTTC
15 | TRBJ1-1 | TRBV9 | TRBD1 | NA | CASSPLTGYGTEAFF | TGTGCCAGCAGCCCATTGACAGGGTACGGCACTGAAGCTTTCTTT